This T cell receptor (beta chain) derives from a study of graft-versus-host responses after intestinal transplantation. As for the study in general: Multivisceral, liver-intestinal, or isolated intestinal grafts were transplanted into recipients. Anti-thymocyte globulin induction was given to all recipients, followed by tacrolimus and steroids for around three years. Findings and limits, study-wide: Maximum circulating GvH clone levels tracked with early post-transplant HvG decreases. The authors found GvH clones in recipient marrow, some appearing first in ileum or blood.

Points on this clone: Its target is not known.

TCRdb's copy holds only in-frame clones and misses some; the assay was immunoSEQ multiplex PCR. The sample has approximately 90,000 clones; 75% to 95% are singletons. This CDR3 is 14 amino acids long. The germline V gene has CDR1 PRHDT and CDR2 FYEKMQ (reference sequence). Trimming stripped 5 bases from V and 5 bases from J, with 15 bases between. The material sequenced was unstimulated CD8+ T cells sorted from spleen or lymph node cells, taken before intestinal transplant. V and J are TRBV13 and TRBJ1-2, with D perhaps TRBD1 (5 bases). The TCR was taken from a human donor who received an intestinal transplant. CDR3 loop: CASSAEGLGYGYTF. The CDR3 coding sequence is TGTGCCAGCAGCGCAGAGGGGTTGGGATATGGCTACACCTTC.